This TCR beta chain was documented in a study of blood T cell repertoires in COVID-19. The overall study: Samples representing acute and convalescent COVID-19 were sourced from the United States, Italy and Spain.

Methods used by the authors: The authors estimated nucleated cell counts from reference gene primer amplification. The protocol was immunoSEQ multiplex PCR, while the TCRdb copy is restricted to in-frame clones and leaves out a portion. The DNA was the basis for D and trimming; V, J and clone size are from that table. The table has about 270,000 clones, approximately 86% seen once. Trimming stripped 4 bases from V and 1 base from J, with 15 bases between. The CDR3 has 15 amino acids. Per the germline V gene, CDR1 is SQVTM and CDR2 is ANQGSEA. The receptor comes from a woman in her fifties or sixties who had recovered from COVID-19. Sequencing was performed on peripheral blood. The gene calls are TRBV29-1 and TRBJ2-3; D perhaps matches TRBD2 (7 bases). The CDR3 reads CSVGGGGEGTDTQYF. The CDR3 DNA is TGCAGCGTTGGGGGCGGGGGCGAGGGCACAGATACGCAGTATTTT.